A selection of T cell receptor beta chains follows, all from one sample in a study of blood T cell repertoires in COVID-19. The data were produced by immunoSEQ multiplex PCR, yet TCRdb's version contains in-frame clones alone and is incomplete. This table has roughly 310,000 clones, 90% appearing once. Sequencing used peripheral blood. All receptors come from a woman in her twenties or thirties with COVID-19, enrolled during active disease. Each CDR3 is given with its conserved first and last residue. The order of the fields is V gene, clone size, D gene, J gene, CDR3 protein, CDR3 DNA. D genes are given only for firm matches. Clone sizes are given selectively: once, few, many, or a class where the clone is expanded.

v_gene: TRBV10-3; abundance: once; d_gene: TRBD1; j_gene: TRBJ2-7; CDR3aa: CAISVRGQDEQYF; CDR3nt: TGTGCCATCAGTGTGAGGGGGCAAGACGAGCAGTACTTC
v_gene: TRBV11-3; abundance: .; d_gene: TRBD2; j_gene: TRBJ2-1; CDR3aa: CASSLDGTSVRSSYNEQFF; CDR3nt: TGTGCCAGCAGCTTAGACGGGACTAGCGTGAGGAGCTCCTACAATGAGCAGTTCTTC
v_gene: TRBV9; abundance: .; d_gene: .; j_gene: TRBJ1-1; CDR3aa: CASSVAAGGGLVSAEAFF; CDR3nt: TGTGCCAGCAGCGTAGCGGCGGGGGGCGGGTTGGTGTCGGCTGAAGCTTTCTTT
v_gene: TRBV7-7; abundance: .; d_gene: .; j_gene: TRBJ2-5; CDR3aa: CASSRDRVQGETQYF; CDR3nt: TGTGCCAGCAGTCGCGACCGAGTGCAGGGGGAGACCCAGTACTTC
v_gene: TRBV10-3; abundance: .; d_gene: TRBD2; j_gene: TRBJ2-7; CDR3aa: CAISELAANYEQYF; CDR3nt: TGTGCCATCAGTGAGCTAGCGGCCAACTACGAGCAGTACTTC
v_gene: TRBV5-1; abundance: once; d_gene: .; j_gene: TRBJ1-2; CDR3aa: CASSLGEAAAHYTF; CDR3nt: TGCGCCAGCAGCTTGGGGGAGGCGGCAGCTCACTACACCTTC
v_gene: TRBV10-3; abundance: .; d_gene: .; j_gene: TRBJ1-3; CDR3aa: CATSTGAGNTIYF; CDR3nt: TGTGCCACCTCGACAGGCGCCGGAAACACCATATATTTT
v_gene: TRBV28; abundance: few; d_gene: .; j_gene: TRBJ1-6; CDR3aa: CASEPPRGPSNSPLHF; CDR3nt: TGTGCCAGCGAACCGCCTAGGGGCCCCTCCAATTCACCCCTCCACTTT
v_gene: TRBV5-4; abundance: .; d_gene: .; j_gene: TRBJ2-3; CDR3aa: CASSSPLDTQYF; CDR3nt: TGTGCCAGCAGCTCCCCGTTGGATACGCAGTATTTT
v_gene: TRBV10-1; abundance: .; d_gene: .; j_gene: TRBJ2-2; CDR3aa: CASSERRTGELFF; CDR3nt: TGCGCCAGCAGTGAGCGGCGGACCGGGGAGCTGTTTTTT
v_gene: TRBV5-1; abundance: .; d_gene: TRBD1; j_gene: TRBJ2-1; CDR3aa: CASSPTGDNEQFF; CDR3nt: TGCGCCAGCAGCCCGACAGGGGACAATGAGCAGTTCTTC
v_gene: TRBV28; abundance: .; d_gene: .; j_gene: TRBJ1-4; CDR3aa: CASSLQGLSEKLFF; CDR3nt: TGTGCCAGCAGTTTACAGGGATTAAGTGAAAAACTGTTTTTT
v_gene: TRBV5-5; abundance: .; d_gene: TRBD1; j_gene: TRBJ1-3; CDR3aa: CASRPGTGGEVTGNTIYF; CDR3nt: TGTGCCAGCAGGCCCGGGACAGGGGGCGAAGTAACTGGAAACACCATATATTTT
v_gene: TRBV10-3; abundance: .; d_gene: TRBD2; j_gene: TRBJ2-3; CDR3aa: CAISEGTSGSTDTQYF; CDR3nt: TGTGCCATCAGTGAGGGGACTAGCGGGAGCACAGATACGCAGTATTTT
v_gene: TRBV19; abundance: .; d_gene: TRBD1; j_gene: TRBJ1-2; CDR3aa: CASSPDRGSYGYTF; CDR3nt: TGTGCCAGTAGCCCGGACAGGGGTAGCTATGGCTACACCTTC
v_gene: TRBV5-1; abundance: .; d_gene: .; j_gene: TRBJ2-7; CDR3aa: CASSQDSYEQYF; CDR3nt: TGCGCCAGCAGCCAGGACAGCTACGAGCAGTACTTC
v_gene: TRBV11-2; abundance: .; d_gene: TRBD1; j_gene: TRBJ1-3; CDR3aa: CASSLGQGLSGNTIYF; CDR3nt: TGTGCCAGCAGCTTGGGACAGGGATTATCGGGAAACACCATATATTTT
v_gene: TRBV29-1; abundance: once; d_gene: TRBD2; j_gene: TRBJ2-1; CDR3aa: CSVERRELDNEQFF; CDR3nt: TGCAGCGTTGAACGGCGGGAGCTCGACAATGAGCAGTTCTTC
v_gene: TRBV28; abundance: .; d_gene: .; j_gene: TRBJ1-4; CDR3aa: CASSRDTLAANEKLFF; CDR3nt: TGTGCCAGCAGTCGGGACACCCTAGCGGCTAATGAAAAACTGTTTTTT
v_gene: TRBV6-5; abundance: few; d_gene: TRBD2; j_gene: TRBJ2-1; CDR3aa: CASKELAGNYNEQFF; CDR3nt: TGTGCCAGCAAAGAGCTAGCGGGAAACTACAATGAGCAGTTCTTC
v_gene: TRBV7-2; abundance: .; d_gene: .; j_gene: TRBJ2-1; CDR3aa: CASSLSGNEQFF; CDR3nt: TGTGCCAGCAGCTTAAGCGGGAATGAGCAGTTCTTC
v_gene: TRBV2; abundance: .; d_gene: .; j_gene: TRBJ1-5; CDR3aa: CASSEELYQPQHF; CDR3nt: TGTGCCAGCAGTGAAGAACTTTATCAGCCCCAGCATTTT
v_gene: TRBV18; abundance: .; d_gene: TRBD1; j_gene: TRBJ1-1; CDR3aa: CASSPQTGGNTEAFF; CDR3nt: TGTGCCAGCTCACCCCAGACAGGGGGGAACACTGAAGCTTTCTTT
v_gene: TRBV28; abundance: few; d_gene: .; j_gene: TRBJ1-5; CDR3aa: CASSYQGYSQPQHF; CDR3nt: TGTGCCAGCAGTTATCAGGGGTACAGTCAGCCCCAGCATTTT
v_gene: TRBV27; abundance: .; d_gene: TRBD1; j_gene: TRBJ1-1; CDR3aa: CASSLSGQGAFEAFF; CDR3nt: TGTGCCAGCAGTTTATCGGGACAGGGGGCTTTTGAAGCTTTCTTT
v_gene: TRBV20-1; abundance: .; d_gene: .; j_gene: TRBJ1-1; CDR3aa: CSAQGGTEAFF; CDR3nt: TGCAGTGCTCAGGGAGGCACTGAAGCTTTCTTT
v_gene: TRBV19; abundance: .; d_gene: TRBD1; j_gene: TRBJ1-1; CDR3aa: CASRITGGHTEAFF; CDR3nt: TGTGCCAGTAGGATTACAGGGGGACACACTGAAGCTTTCTTT
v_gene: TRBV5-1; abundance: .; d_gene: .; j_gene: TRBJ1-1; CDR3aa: CASSFNRDAEAFF; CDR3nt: TGCGCCAGCAGCTTTAACAGGGACGCTGAAGCTTTCTTT
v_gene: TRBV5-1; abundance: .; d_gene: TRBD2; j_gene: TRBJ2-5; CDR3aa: CASSPGFELAEIETQYF; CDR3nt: TGCGCCAGCAGCCCTGGTTTTGAACTAGCGGAGATAGAGACCCAGTACTTC
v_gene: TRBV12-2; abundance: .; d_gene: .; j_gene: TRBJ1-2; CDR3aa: CASRPGQFSNGYTF; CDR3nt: TGTGCAAGTCGCCCCGGACAGTTTTCTAATGGCTACACCTTC
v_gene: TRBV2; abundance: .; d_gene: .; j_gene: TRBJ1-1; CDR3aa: CASSEGTRLNTEAFF; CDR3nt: TGTGCCAGCAGTGAAGGGACTCGCCTGAACACTGAAGCTTTCTTT
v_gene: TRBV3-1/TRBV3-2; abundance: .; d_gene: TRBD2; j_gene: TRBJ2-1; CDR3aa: CASSQEGTSGRASYNEQFF; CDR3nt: TGTGCCAGCAGCCAAGAGGGTACTAGCGGGAGGGCGTCCTACAATGAGCAGTTCTTC
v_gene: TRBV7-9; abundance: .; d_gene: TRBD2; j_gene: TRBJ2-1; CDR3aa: CASSLTLAGPYNEQFF; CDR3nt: TGTGCCAGCAGCTTAACTCTAGCGGGACCCTACAATGAGCAATTCTTC
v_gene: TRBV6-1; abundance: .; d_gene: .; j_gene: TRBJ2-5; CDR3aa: CASSEARGLQGETQYF; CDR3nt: TGTGCCAGCAGTGAAGCGCGTGGGTTGCAGGGGGAGACCCAGTACTTC
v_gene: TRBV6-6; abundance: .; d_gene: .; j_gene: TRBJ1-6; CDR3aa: CASSQGQNHSPLHF; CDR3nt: TGTGCCAGCAGCCAGGGACAAAACCACTCACCCCTCCACTTT
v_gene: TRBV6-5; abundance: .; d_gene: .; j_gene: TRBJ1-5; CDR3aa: CASAGEHSNQPQHF; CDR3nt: TGTGCCAGCGCAGGGGAGCATAGCAATCAGCCCCAGCATTTT
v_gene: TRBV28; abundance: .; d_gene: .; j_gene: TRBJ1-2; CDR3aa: CASSLQGYGYTF; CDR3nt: TGTGCCAGCAGTTTGCAGGGCTATGGCTACACCTTC
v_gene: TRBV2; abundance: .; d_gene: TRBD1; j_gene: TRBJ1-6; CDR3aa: CASSVGTGGSALHF; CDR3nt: TGTGCCAGCAGTGTTGGGACAGGGGGTTCCGCCCTCCACTTT
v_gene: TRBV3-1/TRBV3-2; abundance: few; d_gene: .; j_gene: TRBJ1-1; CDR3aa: CASSQENRVEAFF; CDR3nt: TGTGCCAGCAGCCAAGAGAACCGGGTTGAAGCTTTCTTT
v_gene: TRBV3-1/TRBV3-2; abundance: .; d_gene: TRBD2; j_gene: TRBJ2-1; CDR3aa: CASSQGLAGINEQFF; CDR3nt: TGTGCCAGCAGCCAAGGGCTAGCGGGTATTAATGAGCAGTTCTTC
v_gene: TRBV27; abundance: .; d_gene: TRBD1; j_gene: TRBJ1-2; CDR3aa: CASSFNGGQGLHYGYTF; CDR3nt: TGTGCCAGCAGTTTTAATGGGGGACAGGGTCTACACTATGGCTACACCTTC
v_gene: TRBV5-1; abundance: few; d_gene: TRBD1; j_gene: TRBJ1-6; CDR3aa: CASSERQGDSPLHF; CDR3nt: TGCGCCAGCAGCGAGAGACAGGGGGACTCACCCCTCCACTTT
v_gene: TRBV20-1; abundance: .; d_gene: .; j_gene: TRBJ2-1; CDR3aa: CSASLVDNEQFF; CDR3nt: TGCAGTGCTAGTCTAGTTGACAATGAGCAGTTCTTC
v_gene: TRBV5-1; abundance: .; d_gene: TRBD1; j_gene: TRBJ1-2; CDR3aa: CASSFGAGGDYGYTF; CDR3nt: TGCGCCAGCAGCTTCGGAGCAGGGGGAGACTATGGCTACACCTTC
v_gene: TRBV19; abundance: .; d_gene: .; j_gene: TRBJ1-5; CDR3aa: CASTGVFQPQHF; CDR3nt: TGTGCCAGTACAGGGGTATTTCAGCCCCAGCATTTT
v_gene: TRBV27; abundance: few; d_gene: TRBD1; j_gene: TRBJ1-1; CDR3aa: CASTPGTGSEAFF; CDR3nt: TGTGCCAGCACCCCCGGGACAGGGTCTGAAGCTTTCTTT